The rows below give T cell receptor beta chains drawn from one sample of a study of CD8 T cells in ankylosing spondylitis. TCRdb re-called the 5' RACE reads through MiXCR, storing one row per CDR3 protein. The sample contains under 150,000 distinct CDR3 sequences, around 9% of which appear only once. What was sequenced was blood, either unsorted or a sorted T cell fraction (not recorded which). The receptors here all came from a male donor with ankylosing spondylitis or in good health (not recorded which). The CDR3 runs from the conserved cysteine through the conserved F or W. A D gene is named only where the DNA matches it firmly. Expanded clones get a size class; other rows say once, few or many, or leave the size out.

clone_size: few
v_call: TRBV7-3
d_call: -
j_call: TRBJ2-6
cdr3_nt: TGTGCCAGCAGCCCTCCGTTCTCTGGGGCCAACGTCCTGACTTTC
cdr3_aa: CASSPPFSGANVLTF

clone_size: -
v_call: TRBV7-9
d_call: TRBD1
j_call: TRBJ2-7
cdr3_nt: TGTGCCAGCAGCGTTCAACAGGGGTCCCACGAGCAGTACTTC
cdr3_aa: CASSVQQGSHEQYF

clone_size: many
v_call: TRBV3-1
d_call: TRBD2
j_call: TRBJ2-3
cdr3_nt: TGTGCCAGCAGCCAAGAGAGGTTAGCGGGAGGGCCAACAGATACGCAGTATTTT
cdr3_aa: CASSQERLAGGPTDTQYF

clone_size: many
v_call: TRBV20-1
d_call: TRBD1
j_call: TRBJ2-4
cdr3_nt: TGCAGTGCTACAGACAGGGTAGAAGACATTCAGTACTTC
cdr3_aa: CSATDRVEDIQYF

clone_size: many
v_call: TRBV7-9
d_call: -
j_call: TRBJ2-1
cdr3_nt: TGTGCCAGCACCCAGGACGACTACAATGAGCAGTTCTTC
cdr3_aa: CASTQDDYNEQFF

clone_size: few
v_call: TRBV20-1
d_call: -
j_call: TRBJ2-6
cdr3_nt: TGCAGTGCTACGGGGGATGGGGCCAACGTCCTGACTTTC
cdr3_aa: CSATGDGANVLTF

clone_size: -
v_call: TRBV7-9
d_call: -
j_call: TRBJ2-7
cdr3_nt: TGTGCCAGCAGCTTAGTTCCGGGAACAGGGTTGGACGAGCAGTACTTC
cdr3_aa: CASSLVPGTGLDEQYF

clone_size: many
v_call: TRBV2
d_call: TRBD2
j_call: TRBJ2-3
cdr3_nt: TGTGCCAGCAGAGCTACTAGCGGGAGAGGAAAAGATACGCAGTATTTT
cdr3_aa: CASRATSGRGKDTQYF

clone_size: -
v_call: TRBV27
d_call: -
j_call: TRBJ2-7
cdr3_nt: TGTGCCAGCAGTTTAAGGACAACCTACGAGCAGTACTTC
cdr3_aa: CASSLRTTYEQYF

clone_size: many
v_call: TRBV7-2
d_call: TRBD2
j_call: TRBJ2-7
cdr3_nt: TGTGCCAGCAGCAACGGCGGGGGGGGGAGGTACTACGAGCAGTACTTC
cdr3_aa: CASSNGGGGRYYEQYF

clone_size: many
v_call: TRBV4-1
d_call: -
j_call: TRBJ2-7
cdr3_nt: TGCGCCAGCAGCCAAGGGGTCCAAAGCGAGCAGTACTTC
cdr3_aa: CASSQGVQSEQYF

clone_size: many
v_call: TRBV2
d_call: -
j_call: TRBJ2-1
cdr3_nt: TGTGCCAGCAGTGGCAGGGGCGTAAGCTCCTACAATGAGCAGTTCTTC
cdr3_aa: CASSGRGVSSYNEQFF

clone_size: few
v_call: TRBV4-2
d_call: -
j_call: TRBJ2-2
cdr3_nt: TGTGCCAGCAGCCACGCACTCCCATCCACCGGGGAGCTGTTTTTT
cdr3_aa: CASSHALPSTGELFF

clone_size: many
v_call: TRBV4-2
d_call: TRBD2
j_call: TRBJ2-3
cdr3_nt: TGTGCCAGCAGCCAAGTGGGGACTACCACAGATACGCAGTATTTT
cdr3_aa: CASSQVGTTTDTQYF

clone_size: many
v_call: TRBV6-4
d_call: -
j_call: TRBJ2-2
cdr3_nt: TGTGCCAGCAGTGACGACACCGAACGCGGGGAGCTGTTTTTT
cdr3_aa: CASSDDTERGELFF

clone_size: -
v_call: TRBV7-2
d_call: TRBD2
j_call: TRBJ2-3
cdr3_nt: TGTGCCAGCAGCTTGGGAGTTAGCGGGAACACAGATACGCAGTATTTT
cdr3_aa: CASSLGVSGNTDTQYF

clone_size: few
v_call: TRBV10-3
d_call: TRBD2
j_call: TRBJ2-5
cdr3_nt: TGTGCCATCAGTGAGCGGGGACTACAAGAGACCCAGTACTTC
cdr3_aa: CAISERGLQETQYF

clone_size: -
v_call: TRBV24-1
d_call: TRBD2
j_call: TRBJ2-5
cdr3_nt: TGTGCCACCAGTGACCCAGGACTAGCGGGAGGGTCAAAGACCCAGTACTTC
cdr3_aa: CATSDPGLAGGSKTQYF

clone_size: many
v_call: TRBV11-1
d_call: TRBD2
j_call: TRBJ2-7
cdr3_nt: TGTGCCAGCAGCATCCCGCTAGCGGGAAGATCTTCTTCCTACGAGCAGTACTTC
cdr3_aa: CASSIPLAGRSSSYEQYF

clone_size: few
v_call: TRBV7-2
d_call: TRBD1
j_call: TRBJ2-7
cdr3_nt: TGTGCCAGCAGCATAGGACAGGGGTCCTACGAGCAGTACTTC
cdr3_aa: CASSIGQGSYEQYF

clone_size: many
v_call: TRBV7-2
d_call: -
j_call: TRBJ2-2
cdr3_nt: TGTGCCAGCAGCTTAGTGAGACCGAACACCGGGGAGCTGTTTTTT
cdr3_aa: CASSLVRPNTGELFF

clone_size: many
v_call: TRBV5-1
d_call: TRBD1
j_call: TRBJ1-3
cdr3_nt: TGCGCCAGCAGCTCCCGGGACAGGGACTCATACTCTGGAAACACCATATATTTT
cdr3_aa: CASSSRDRDSYSGNTIYF

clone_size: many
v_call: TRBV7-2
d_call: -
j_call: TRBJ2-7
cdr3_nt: TGTGCCAGCAGCATTGGTTCGATCTCGACCTACGAGCAGTACTTC
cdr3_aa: CASSIGSISTYEQYF

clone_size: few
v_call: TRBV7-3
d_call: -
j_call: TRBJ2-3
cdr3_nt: TGTGCCAGCAGCTCTGAGGGTCGGACACTAGATACGCAGTATTTT
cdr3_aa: CASSSEGRTLDTQYF

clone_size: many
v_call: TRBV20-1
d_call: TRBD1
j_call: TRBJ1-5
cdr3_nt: TGCAGTACAGACCGGGACAGGGTATCGTATGATCAGCCCCAGCATTTT
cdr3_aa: CSTDRDRVSYDQPQHF

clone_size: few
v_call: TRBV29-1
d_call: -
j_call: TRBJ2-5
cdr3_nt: TGCAGCGTTTCACTTCGGACCCCGGGCGAGACCCAGTACTTC
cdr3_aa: CSVSLRTPGETQYF

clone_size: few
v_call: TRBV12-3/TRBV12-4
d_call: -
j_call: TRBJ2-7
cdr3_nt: TGTGCCAGCAGTGGACTCCGGAGCTCCTACGAGCAGTACTTC
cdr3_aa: CASSGLRSSYEQYF

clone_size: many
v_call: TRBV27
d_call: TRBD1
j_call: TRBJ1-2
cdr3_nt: TGTGCCAGCAAAACAGGGGGCGCGAACGATGGCTACACCTTC
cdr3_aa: CASKTGGANDGYTF

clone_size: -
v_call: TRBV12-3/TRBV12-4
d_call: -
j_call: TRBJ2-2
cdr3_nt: TGTGCCAGCAGTTTAGGCGGAGTTCAAACCGGGGAGCTGTTTTTT
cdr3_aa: CASSLGGVQTGELFF

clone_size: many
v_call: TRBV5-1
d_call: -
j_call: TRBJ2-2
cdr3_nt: TGCGCCAGCAGCCCGACGGTGAGCACCGGGGAGCTGTTTTTT
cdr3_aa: CASSPTVSTGELFF

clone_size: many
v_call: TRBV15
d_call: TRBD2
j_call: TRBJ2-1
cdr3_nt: TGTGCCACCAGCAGACCGGGACTAGAGGGGGATGAGCAGTTCTTC
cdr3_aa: CATSRPGLEGDEQFF

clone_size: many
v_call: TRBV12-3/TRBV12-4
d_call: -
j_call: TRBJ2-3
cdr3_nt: TGTGCCAGCAGTTTAGATTTTCCGAGTACAGATACGCAGTATTTT
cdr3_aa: CASSLDFPSTDTQYF

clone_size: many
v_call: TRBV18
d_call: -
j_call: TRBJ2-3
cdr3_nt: TGTGCCAGCTCACCTCCGACTTCTCCAGGAAGGGTTACGCAGTATTTT
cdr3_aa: CASSPPTSPGRVTQYF

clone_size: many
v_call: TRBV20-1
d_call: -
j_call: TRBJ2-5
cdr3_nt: TGCAGTGCTACCTTCCAAGAGACCCAGTACTTC
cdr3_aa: CSATFQETQYF

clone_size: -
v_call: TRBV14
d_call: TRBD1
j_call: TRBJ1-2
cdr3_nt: TGTGCCAGCAGCCAAGATGGGGCCAGGGGGAATGGCTACACCTTC
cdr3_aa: CASSQDGARGNGYTF

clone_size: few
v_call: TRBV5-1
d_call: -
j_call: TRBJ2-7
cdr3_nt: TGCGCCAGCAGCCCGCCCGACGGGTACTACGAGCAGTACTTC
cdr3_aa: CASSPPDGYYEQYF

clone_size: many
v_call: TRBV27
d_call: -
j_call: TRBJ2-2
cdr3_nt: TGTGCCAGCAGTTTAGGGTCTAGCGCCGGGGAGCTGTTTTTT
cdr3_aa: CASSLGSSAGELFF

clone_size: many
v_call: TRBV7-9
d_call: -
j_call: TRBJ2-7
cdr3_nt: TGTGCCATCACGGGAAGAAGGACGAGGGGATCCTACGAGCAGTACTTC
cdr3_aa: CAITGRRTRGSYEQYF

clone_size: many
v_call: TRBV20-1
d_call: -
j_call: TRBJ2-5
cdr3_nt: TGCAGTGCTAGCCCCTCAAACGGGGCGGAGACCCAGTACTTC
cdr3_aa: CSASPSNGAETQYF

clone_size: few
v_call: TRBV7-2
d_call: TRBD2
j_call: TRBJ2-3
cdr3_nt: TGTGCCAGCAGCTTAATACCGGGACTACGGAGCACAGATACGCAGTATTTT
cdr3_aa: CASSLIPGLRSTDTQYF

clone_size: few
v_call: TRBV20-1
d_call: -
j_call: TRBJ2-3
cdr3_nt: TGCAGTGCTAGGTCGGTAGGCACAGATACGCAGTATTTT
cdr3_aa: CSARSVGTDTQYF

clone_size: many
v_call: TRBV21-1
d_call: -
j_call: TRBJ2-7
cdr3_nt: TGTGCCAGCAGCAAAGAGTTACAGGACAGGACCTACGAGCAGTACTTC
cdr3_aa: CASSKELQDRTYEQYF

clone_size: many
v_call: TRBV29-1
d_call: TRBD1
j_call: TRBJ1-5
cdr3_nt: TGCAGCAACCTGGGGACAGGGGGCTTTCAGCCCCAGCATTTT
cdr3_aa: CSNLGTGGFQPQHF

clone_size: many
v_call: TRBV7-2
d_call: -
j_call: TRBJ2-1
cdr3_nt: TGTGCCAGCAGCTTAAGTATCGTCGACAATGAGCAGTTCTTC
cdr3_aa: CASSLSIVDNEQFF

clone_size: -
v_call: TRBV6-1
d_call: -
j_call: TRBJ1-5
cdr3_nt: TGTGCCAGCAGTCCGAGGGGGGGGGAAGGCAATCAGCCCCAGCATTTT
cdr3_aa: CASSPRGGEGNQPQHF

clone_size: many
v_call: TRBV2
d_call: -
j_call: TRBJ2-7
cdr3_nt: TGTGCCAGCAGTCCGACTAAGTACGAGCAGTACTTC
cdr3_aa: CASSPTKYEQYF

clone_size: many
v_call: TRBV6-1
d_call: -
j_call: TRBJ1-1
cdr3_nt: TGTGCCAGCATCAGAACAAACACTGAAGCTTTCTTT
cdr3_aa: CASIRTNTEAFF

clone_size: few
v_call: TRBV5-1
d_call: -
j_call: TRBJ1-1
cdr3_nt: TGCGCCAGCAGCCCGAGGTTGGGGGGGAACACTGAAGCTTTCTTT
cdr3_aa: CASSPRLGGNTEAFF

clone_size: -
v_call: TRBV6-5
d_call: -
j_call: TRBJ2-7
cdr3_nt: TGTGCCAGCAGTTACTCCGTGACGGCGAGCTCCTACGAGCAGTACTTC
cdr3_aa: CASSYSVTASSYEQYF

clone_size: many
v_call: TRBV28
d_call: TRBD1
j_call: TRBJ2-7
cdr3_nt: TGTGCCAGCAGTTCAACCGGGACAGGGAAAAGCGAGCAGTACTTC
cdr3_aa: CASSSTGTGKSEQYF

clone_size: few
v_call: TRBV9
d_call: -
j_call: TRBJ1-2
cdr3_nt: TGTGCCAGCAGCGACTCCGAGTATGGCTACACCTTC
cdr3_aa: CASSDSEYGYTF

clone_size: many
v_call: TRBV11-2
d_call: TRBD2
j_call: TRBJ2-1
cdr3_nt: TGTGCCAGCAGCCAGCGGGCGGGAGGTAGCAATGAGCAGTTCTTC
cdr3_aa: CASSQRAGGSNEQFF

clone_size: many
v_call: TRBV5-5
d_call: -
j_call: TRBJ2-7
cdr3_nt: TGTGCCAGCAGCCCGACAGGACGATACGAGCAGTACTTC
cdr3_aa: CASSPTGRYEQYF